These 16 T cell receptor beta chains originate from one sample sequenced in a study of T-cell memory formation after mild COVID-19. TCRdb analysed the 5' RACE reads with MiXCR anew, one entry per CDR3 protein. The data hold hundreds of thousands of distinct CDR3 sequences, with under 20% observed a single time. The specimen sequenced was PBMCs or a T cell subset sorted from them (not recorded which). The source of these receptors is a young man who had mild COVID-19 (a few samples of this study predate the infection). Cell type and time point are not known.

This sequence joins TRBV9 and TRBJ1-5, with a weak D call TRBD1 (5 bases). Per the germline V gene, CDR1 is SGDLS and CDR2 is YYNGEE. V dropped 0 bases and J dropped 8 bases, with 18 bases sitting between them. The CDR3 contains 16 residues. The DNA for the CDR3 is TGTGCCAGCAGCGTAGGGGCAGGGTTGATGGTGGAGCCCCAGCATTTT. Protein: CASSVGAGLMVEPQHF.

This clonotype was recorded a few times. V is TRBV6-5 and J is TRBJ2-7; 8 bases are a match to TRBD1. This CDR3 spans 12 amino acids. J lost 8 bases, V lost 5 bases, and 5 bases had no gene match. The germline gives CDR1 MNHEY, CDR2 SVGAGI. The CDR3 DNA is TGTGCCAGCAGTGGACAGGGCGGTAAGCAGTACTTC. This gives the protein CASSGQGGKQYF.

This clonotype has more than one count but fewer than ten. The V call is TRBV19, the J call TRBJ2-5; TRBD1 aligns across 7 bases. Germline V gene sequence: CDR1 LNHDA, CDR2 SQIVND (reference sequence). The CDR3 sequence is 14 residues long. Trimming at V came to 5 bases and at J to 3 bases, leaving 6 bases not matched to a gene. The CDR3 DNA reads TGTGCCAGTAGTGATCCCGGGACAGAAGAGACCCAGTACTTC. Translated, it gives CASSDPGTEETQYF.

This clonotype has just a few counts. J is TRBJ1-5 and V is TRBV20-1; perhaps TRBD1 as D (5 bases). Trimming cost V 6 bases and J 0 bases, with 15 bases left between them. Germline CDR1 DFQATT, CDR2 SNEGSKA (reference sequence). The CDR3 length is 15 residues. The CDR3 coding sequence is TGCAGTGCCACAGACAGAGATTATAGCAATCAGCCCCAGCATTTT. This encodes CSATDRDYSNQPQHF.

This clonotype was seen more than once but under ten times. The chain couples TRBV20-1 to TRBJ1-5, with TRBD1 matching 9 bases. Per the germline V gene, CDR1 is DFQATT and CDR2 is SNEGSKA (reference sequence). This CDR3 has 14 residues. V lost 1 base, J lost 8 bases, and 6 bases stayed unmatched. CDR3 sequence: CSARGWDRAEPQHF. The CDR3 nucleotides are TGCAGTGCTAGAGGTTGGGACAGGGCGGAGCCCCAGCATTTT.

V gene TRBV7-9 combines with J gene TRBJ2-7; TRBD1 might be the D (6 bases). The CDR3 runs 14 residues. Germline loops: CDR1 SEHNR, CDR2 FQNEAQ (reference sequence). Deletions cut 6 bases from V and 3 bases from J, with 15 bases between. The CDR3 loop reads CASSGGRAHYEQYV. The CDR3 nucleotides read TGTGCCAGCAGTGGGGGCAGAGCACACTACGAGCAGTACGTC.

The rearrangement links TRBV11-2 to TRBJ1-3; possibly TRBD1 for D (5 bases). Germline CDR1 reads SGHAT; CDR2 reads FQNNGV. This CDR3 comprises 15 residues. Trimming removed 4 bases from V and 2 bases from J, with 12 bases in between. The CDR3 here is CASSSPGSTGNTIYF. In nucleotides, the CDR3 is TGTGCCAGCAGCTCACCAGGGAGCACTGGAAACACCATATATTTT.

The rearrangement links TRBV18 to TRBJ2-2; possible D gene TRBD2, 6 bases. The V gene lost 7 bases and the J gene lost 0 bases, with 9 bases spanning the gap. The CDR3 contains 14 residues. Per the germline V gene, CDR1 is KGHSH and CDR2 is LQKENI. CDR3 nucleotide sequence: TGTGCCAGCTACCGGGAGACGAACACCGGGGAGCTGTTTTTT. It specifies CASYRETNTGELFF.

This clonotype was counted at least ten times. This chain joins TRBV6-5 and TRBJ2-1; D might be TRBD1 or TRBD2, each matching 5 bases. CDR3 length equals 14 residues. Trimming took off 2 bases at V and 10 bases at J, with 15 bases between the two ends. Germline loops: CDR1 MNHEY, CDR2 SVGAGI. This chain's CDR3 is CASSYRGGAREQFF. Written as DNA, the CDR3 is TGTGCCAGCAGTTACCGGGGTGGGGCGCGGGAGCAGTTCTTC.

Here the CDR3 reads CASSFSGQGTYGYTF. The CDR3 bases are TGTGCCAGCAGCTTCTCGGGACAGGGGACCTATGGCTACACCTTC. The rearrangement joins TRBV7-3 to TRBJ1-2, with 10 bases fitting TRBD1. The CDR3 consists of 15 residues. The germline gives CDR1 SGHTA, CDR2 FQGTGA. After removal of 3 bases from V and 4 bases from J, the junction contained 5 bases not matched to a gene. The full variable domain, completed using reference TRBV7-3 and TRBJ1-2, is GAGVSQTPSNKVTEKGKYVELRCDPISGHTALYWYRQSLGQGPEFLIYFQGTGAADDSGLPNDRFFAVRPEGSVSTLKIQRTERGDSAVYLCASSFSGQGTYGYTFGSGTRLTVV.

Many counts were recorded for this clonotype. J is TRBJ2-7 and V is TRBV6-5; perhaps TRBD2 as D (6 bases). The V end lost 3 bases, the J end lost 2 bases, and 11 bases lay between the germline ends. Germline V gene sequence: CDR1 MNHEY, CDR2 SVGAGI. The CDR3 sequence is 14 residues long. The chain's CDR3 is CASSYWGDPYEQYF. Written as DNA, the CDR3 is TGTGCCAGCAGTTATTGGGGGGACCCCTACGAGCAGTACTTC.

The table lists this clonotype with a few counts. The chain employs TRBV7-2 and TRBJ2-3; D gene unclear. Looked up from germline, CDR1 is SGHTA and CDR2 is FQGNSA. The CDR3 totals 11 residues. Deletions cut 5 bases from V and 6 bases from J, with 6 bases between. As DNA, the CDR3 is TGTGCCAGCAGCATCGATGATACGCAGTATTTT. Protein sequence: CASSIDDTQYF.

This clonotype was picked up many times. The rearrangement joins TRBV7-2 to TRBJ2-1, with 10 bases lining up with TRBD2. Per germline, CDR1 SGHTA and CDR2 FQGNSA. This CDR3 is built from 17 residues. J gave up 7 bases and V 3 bases, and 12 bases lay outside the gene matches. The CDR3 nucleotides are TGTGCCAGCAGCTTTCTTGTAGCGGGGGGCCGCTCAAATGAGCAGTTCTTC. This translates into CASSFLVAGGRSNEQFF.

For the CDR3, the DNA is TGTGCCACCAGCAGAGATACGCGGGGGGGCCCGGGAGATACGCAGTATTTT. Translated: CATSRDTRGGPGDTQYF. The chain combines TRBV15 with TRBJ2-3; TRBD2 matches at 9 bases. Germline V gene data show CDR1 as LNHNV and CDR2 as YYDKDF (reference sequence). The CDR3 is 17 amino acids. V was clipped by 0 bases and J by 5 bases; unmatched bases: 9.

This clonotype came up many times. The chain recombines TRBV15 with TRBJ1-1; 8 bases match TRBD1. Germline V gives CDR1 LNHNV, CDR2 YYDKDF (reference sequence). Trimming removed 4 bases from V and 5 bases from J; junction bases left unmatched: 3. CDR3 length: 13 amino acids. In DNA, the CDR3 is TGTGCCACCAGCATAACAGGGGGAACTGAAGCTTTCTTT. It specifies CATSITGGTEAFF. Based on the CDR3 plus reference TRBV15 and TRBJ1-1, the full variable domain is DAMVIQNPRYQVTQFGKPVTLSCSQTLNHNVMYWYQQKSSQAPKLLFHYYDKDFNNEADTPDNFQSRRPNTSFCFLDIRSPGLGDTAMYLCATSITGGTEAFFGQGTRLTVV.

This clonotype has more than one count but fewer than ten. This chain joins TRBV5-1 and TRBJ2-3; unclear D gene. Germline V lookup: CDR1 SGHRS, CDR2 YFSETQ. V was shortened by 4 bases and J by 4 bases, with 10 bases between the two germline ends. The CDR3 contains 13 residues. CDR3 sequence reads: CASSITGPDTQYF. For the CDR3, the DNA is TGCGCCAGCAGCATCACCGGGCCAGATACGCAGTATTTT.